This is a list of T cell receptor beta chains from one sample in a study of identifying expanded T cells in peripheral blood. Here immunoSEQ multiplex PCR was the method, and the copy in TCRdb shows in-frame clones only, minus some. The sample lists over 85,000 clones; around 89% were seen once. Sequencing used blood. All receptors derive from a person aged 18 to 70 in good health. Both conserved end residues are part of each CDR3. The D gene is left open where the match is weak. Where a row states a size, it is once, few, many or the class of an expanded clone; other rows omit it.

TRBV7-3	NA	NA	TRBJ1-3	CASSLFPFSGNTIYF	TGTGCCAGCAGCTTGTTTCCTTTCTCTGGAAACACCATATATTTT
TRBV7-2	NA	NA	TRBJ1-4	CASSSAATNEKLFF	TGTGCCAGCAGCTCGGCGGCAACTAATGAAAAACTGTTTTTT
TRBV6-1	NA	NA	TRBJ2-2	CASSEDERAMNLRELFF	TGTGCCAGCAGTGAAGACGAGCGGGCGATGAACCTGAGGGAGCTGTTTTTT
TRBV25-1	NA	NA	TRBJ2-6	CATLLQGSSGANVLTF	TGTGCCACACTCTTGCAGGGGTCCTCTGGGGCCAACGTCCTGACTTTC
TRBV4-1	few	TRBD2	TRBJ2-1	CASSQGSGGQGIYEQFF	TGCGCCAGCAGCCAAGGAAGCGGGGGGCAAGGGATTTATGAGCAGTTCTTC
TRBV4-1	NA	NA	TRBJ1-2	CASSQDTDGYTF	TGCGCCAGCAGCCAAGATACGGATGGCTACACCTTC
TRBV4-3	NA	NA	TRBJ2-7	CASSQETLRDEQYF	TGCGCCAGCAGCCAAGAGACCCTACGGGACGAGCAGTACTTC
TRBV5-1	NA	NA	TRBJ2-1	CASSPGGTGYNEQFF	TGCGCCAGCAGCCCGGGAGGGACAGGGTACAATGAGCAGTTCTTC
TRBV28	NA	NA	TRBJ1-4	CASSSGSREADEKLFF	TGTGCCAGCAGTTCCGGCTCCAGGGAGGCTGATGAAAAACTGTTTTTT
TRBV7-6	NA	TRBD1	TRBJ1-4	CASSPTGANEKLFF	TGTGCCAGCAGCCCTACAGGGGCCAATGAAAAACTGTTTTTT